This T cell receptor beta chain comes out of a study of technical replicates of blood from several donors. CDR3 length: 14 residues. CDR1 SNHLY and CDR2 FYNNEI come from the germline V gene. V was trimmed by 6 bases and J by 3 bases, leaving 15 bases between them. The protocol was immunoSEQ multiplex PCR, while the TCRdb copy is restricted to in-frame clones and leaves out a portion. The sample lists about 95,000 clones, approximately 96% occurring once. The V and J genes are TRBV2 and TRBJ2-7; TRBD2 is a possible D gene (5 bases). This TCR was recovered from a human donor in good health. Source material: T cells isolated from PBMCs. DNA for the CDR3: TGTGCCAGCAGCCCTGTATCGGAGGTCTACGAGCAGTACTTC. This translates into CASSPVSEVYEQYF.